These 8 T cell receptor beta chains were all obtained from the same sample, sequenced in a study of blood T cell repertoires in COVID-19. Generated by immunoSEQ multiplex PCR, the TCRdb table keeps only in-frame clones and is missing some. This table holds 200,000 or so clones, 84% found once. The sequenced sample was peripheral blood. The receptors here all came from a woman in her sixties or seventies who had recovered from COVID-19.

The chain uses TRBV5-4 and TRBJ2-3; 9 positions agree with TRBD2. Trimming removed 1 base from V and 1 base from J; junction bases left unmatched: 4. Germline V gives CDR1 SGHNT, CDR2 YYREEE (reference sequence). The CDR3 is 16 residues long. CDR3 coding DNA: TGTGCCAGCAGCTTGTTGGCGGGGGGGGGCACAGATACGCAGTATTTT. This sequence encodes CASSLLAGGGTDTQYF.

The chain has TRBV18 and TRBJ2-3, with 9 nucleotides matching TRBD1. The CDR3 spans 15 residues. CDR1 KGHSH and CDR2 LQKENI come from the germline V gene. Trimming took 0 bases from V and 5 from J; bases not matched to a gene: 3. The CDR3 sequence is CASSPPGQGVDTQYF. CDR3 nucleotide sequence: TGTGCCAGCTCACCACCGGGACAGGGCGTAGATACGCAGTATTTT.

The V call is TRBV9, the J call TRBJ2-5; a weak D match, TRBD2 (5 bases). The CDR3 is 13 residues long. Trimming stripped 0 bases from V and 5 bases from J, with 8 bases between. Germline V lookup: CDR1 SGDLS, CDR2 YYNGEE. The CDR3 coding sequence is TGTGCCAGCAGCGTAGGGGAGTACGAGACCCAGTACTTC. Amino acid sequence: CASSVGEYETQYF.

The CDR3 DNA follows: TGTGCCACCAGCAGAGATAGGTCTAGCGGGGCAGGAGATACGCAGTATTTT. It specifies CATSRDRSSGAGDTQYF. The chain couples TRBV15 to TRBJ2-3; 9 bases fit TRBD2. The J segment lost 5 bases and the V segment lost 0 bases, leaving 9 bases of the junction unmatched. The CDR3 runs to 17 residues. Germline loops: CDR1 LNHNV, CDR2 YYDKDF (reference sequence).

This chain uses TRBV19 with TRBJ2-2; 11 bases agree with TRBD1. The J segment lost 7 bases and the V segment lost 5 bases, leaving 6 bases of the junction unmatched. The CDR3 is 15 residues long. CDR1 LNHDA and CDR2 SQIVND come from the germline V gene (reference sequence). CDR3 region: CASSPDRGLIGELFF. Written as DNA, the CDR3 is TGTGCCAGTAGTCCGGACAGGGGGCTTATCGGGGAGCTGTTTTTT.

CDR3 bases: TGTGCCAGCAGTTACGAACTAGCGGGGGACGAGCAGTACTTC. Its translation is CASSYELAGDEQYF. The V and J genes are TRBV6-2 or TRBV6-3 and TRBJ2-7; the match to TRBD2 covers 11 bases. The germline gives CDR1 MNHEY, CDR2 SVGEGT. This CDR3 comprises 14 residues. The ends lost 2 bases at V and 5 bases at J; junction bases unmatched: 2.

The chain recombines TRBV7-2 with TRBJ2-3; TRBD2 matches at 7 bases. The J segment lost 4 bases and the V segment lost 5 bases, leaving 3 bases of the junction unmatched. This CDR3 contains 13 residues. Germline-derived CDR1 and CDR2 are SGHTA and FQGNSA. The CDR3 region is CASSLRGADTQYF. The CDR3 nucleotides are TGTGCCAGCAGCCTACGGGGGGCAGATACGCAGTATTTT.

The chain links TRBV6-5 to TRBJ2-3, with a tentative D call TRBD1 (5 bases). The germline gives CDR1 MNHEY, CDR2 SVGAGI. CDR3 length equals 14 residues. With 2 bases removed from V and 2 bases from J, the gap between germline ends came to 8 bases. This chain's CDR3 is CASSYVDNTDTQYF. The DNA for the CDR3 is TGTGCCAGCAGTTACGTGGACAACACAGATACGCAGTATTTT.